This TCR beta chain originates from a study of T-cell memory formation after mild COVID-19. General study findings and limits: Clones shrinking between day 15 and 85 showed a balanced CD4/CD8 split, and those that grew later tilted toward CD4+. Shrinking CD4+ clones resided mostly in CM and EM, and CD8+ ones in EMRA.

This clonotype was picked up many times. What it binds is unknown. Each CDR3 protein gets one entry after TCRdb re-called the 5' RACE reads with MiXCR. The sample contains around 130,000 distinct CDR3 sequences, approximately 16% of which appear only once. The sample taken for sequencing was PBMCs or a T cell subset sorted from them (not recorded which). This receptor was obtained from an adult woman who had mild COVID-19 (a few samples of this study predate the infection). Cell type and time point are not known.

CDR3 region: CASSLGQGDTQYF. In DNA form, the CDR3 reads TGTGCCAGCAGCTTAGGGCAAGGAGATACGCAGTATTTT. This sequence joins TRBV7-2 and TRBJ2-3; D gene ambiguous. The CDR3 extends over 13 amino acids. Germline V gene lookup returns CDR1 SGHTA and CDR2 FQGNSA. Deletions cut 1 base from V and 5 bases from J, with 7 bases between.